This TCR beta chain was identified in a study of identical twins. MiXCR, run by TCRdb on the 5' RACE reads, gives a single entry per CDR3 protein. The sample has 200,000 to 250,000 distinct CDR3 sequences, around 6.5% seen once. This sample was shared with a second study, whose subject was T cells expressing NK-cell markers. That work states: Just one sequenced donor of eight was HCMV-seronegative, while seven were seropositive. For a handful of donors, the dominant NKG2C+ clonotypes made up roughly 1.0-7.5% of their CD8+ T cells.

Sequenced material: CD8+ T cells sorted from blood. The receptor comes from a woman between 18 and 29 years old in good health.

CDR3 coding DNA: TGCAGTGCTAGGGGACTAGTTTACAATGAGCAGTTCTTC. Translating gives CSARGLVYNEQFF. The genes are TRBV20-1 and TRBJ2-1, with 8 bases that match TRBD2. Germline assignment: CDR1 DFQATT and CDR2 SNEGSKA (reference sequence). With 3 bases clipped from V and 4 bases from J, the junction kept 2 bases outside the gene matches. The CDR3 consists of 13 residues.